This T cell receptor (beta chain) emerged from a study of blood T cell repertoires in COVID-19. Assay: immunoSEQ multiplex PCR; the TCRdb copy retains only in-frame clones and omits some. The table lists more than 350,000 clones, approximately 92% of them singletons. The CDR3 contains 16 residues. Germline V lookup: CDR1 SGHNT, CDR2 YYREEE (reference sequence). V was pared by 3 bases and J by 6 bases, with 18 bases between. Assignment of participants to cohorts was predicated upon participant-reported clinical history. Material for sequencing was PBMCs or T cells enriched from blood (not recorded which). This receptor was taken from a man aged 18 to 30 who had recovered from COVID-19. The V and J genes are TRBV5-4 and TRBJ2-2, with D possibly TRBD1 on 6 matching bases. CDR3 amino acids: CASSSVLGAVSGELFF. The CDR3 coding sequence is TGTGCCAGCAGCTCCGTTTTGGGGGCAGTGTCCGGGGAGCTGTTTTTT.